The rows below give T cell receptor beta chains drawn from one sample of a study of cytomegalovirus exposure and HLA in healthy donors. Assay used: immunoSEQ multiplex PCR; TCRdb lists only in-frame clones, some missing. Here the sample spans roughly 150,000 clones, 80% to 90% being singletons. Sequencing used PBMCs. The receptors stem from a woman aged 18-29 years in good health and CMV-seronegative. Both conserved end residues are part of each CDR3. The D gene is left open where the match is weak. Clone size is shown for a subset of rows, as once, few, many or a class of expanded clone.

D gene	clone size	V gene	J gene	CDR3 DNA	CDR3 protein
TRBD1	.	TRBV6-5	TRBJ2-5	TGTGCCAGCAGTCCGGACAGGGGTGGAGAGACCCAGTACTTC	CASSPDRGGETQYF
TRBD1	.	TRBV4-1	TRBJ1-6	TGCGCCAGCAGAGGGGACAGGGGGAACTCCTATAATTCACCCCTCCACTTT	CASRGDRGNSYNSPLHF
.	.	TRBV6-4	TRBJ2-2	TGTGCCAGCAGTGTTGAGGGCTCCGGGGAGCTGTTTTTT	CASSVEGSGELFF
TRBD2	.	TRBV27	TRBJ2-3	TGTGCCAGCACGTCGGTAGCGGGGGTGGGAGATACGCAGTATTTT	CASTSVAGVGDTQYF
.	.	TRBV4-2	TRBJ1-6	TGTGCCAGCAGCCAAGATAGGCTGCAGGGCAATAATTCACCCCTCCACTTT	CASSQDRLQGNNSPLHF
TRBD2	few	TRBV2	TRBJ2-1	TGTGCCAGCAAGCGGGGTTCGAATGAGCAGTTCTTC	CASKRGSNEQFF
.	.	TRBV7-9	TRBJ2-7	TGTGCCAGCAGCTTAGGTGGCGACTTTTACGAGCAGTACTTC	CASSLGGDFYEQYF
TRBD1	.	TRBV7-2	TRBJ2-6	TGTGCCAGCAGTTCCGGACAGGCTGGGGCCAACGTCCTGACTTTC	CASSSGQAGANVLTF
.	.	TRBV30	TRBJ2-1	TGTGCCTGGAGTGTGGTGGGGCCCCGCAATGAGCAGTTCTTC	CAWSVVGPRNEQFF
.	.	TRBV29-1	TRBJ2-7	TGCAGCGTGCAAGGTGAGGCCCCTTACGAGCAGTACTTC	CSVQGEAPYEQYF
.	once	TRBV28	TRBJ1-3	.	CASSSSTVRNTIYF
.	.	TRBV7-8	TRBJ1-5	TGTGCCAGCAGCAACAACAGGGCCCAGCATTTT	CASSNNRAQHF
.	.	TRBV18	TRBJ1-6	TGTGCCAGCTCACCACCGGCAGGGGATTCACCCCTCCACTTT	CASSPPAGDSPLHF
.	once	TRBV2	TRBJ1-2	TGTGCCAGCAGTGGACAGGATCCGGAAAACAGCTATGGCTACACCTTC	CASSGQDPENSYGYTF
TRBD1	.	TRBV16	TRBJ1-3	TGTGCCAGCAGCCAACGGACAGGGCAAGGAAACACCATATATTTT	CASSQRTGQGNTIYF
.	.	TRBV4-3	TRBJ1-6	TGCGCCAGCAGCCAAGACCTAGCGGCCGTATCCTATAATTCACCCCTCCACTTT	CASSQDLAAVSYNSPLHF
.	once	TRBV7-2	TRBJ1-3	TGTGCCAGCAGCTTAGCGCAGGGCTCTGGAAACACCATATATTTT	CASSLAQGSGNTIYF
TRBD1	.	TRBV7-2	TRBJ2-3	TGTGCCAGCAGCCCTACAGGGACAGTCACAGATACGCAGTATTTT	CASSPTGTVTDTQYF
TRBD2	.	TRBV7-2	TRBJ2-3	TGTGCCAGCAGCTTAGAGCTAGCGGGGGGGCATGATACGCAGTATTTT	CASSLELAGGHDTQYF
TRBD1	.	TRBV30	TRBJ1-3	TGTGCCTGGGGACAGGGAGGAAACACCATATATTTT	CAWGQGGNTIYF
.	.	TRBV9	TRBJ1-2	TGTGCCAGCAGCCGCATGAAGGGGGACTATGGCTACACCTTC	CASSRMKGDYGYTF
.	.	TRBV7-2	TRBJ2-7	TGTGCCAGCAGCTTACTTCGGGACAACTCCTACGAGCAGTACTTC	CASSLLRDNSYEQYF
.	.	TRBV28	TRBJ2-7	TGTGCCAGCAGTTCACAGGGTTTACGCGGCGAGCAGTACTTC	CASSSQGLRGEQYF
TRBD1	.	TRBV2	TRBJ1-2	TGTGCCAGCAGCTTCGGACAGGGAGGCTATGGCTACACCTTC	CASSFGQGGYGYTF
TRBD1	.	TRBV27	TRBJ2-1	TGTGCCAGCAGTTCAGGCCCCGGGACAGGGTCCTACAATGAGCAGTTCTTC	CASSSGPGTGSYNEQFF
.	.	TRBV6-6	TRBJ2-3	TGTGCCAGCATCACAGGTGGGACAGATACGCAGTATTTT	CASITGGTDTQYF
TRBD2	.	TRBV20-1	TRBJ2-7	TGCAGTGCTGGGGGGGACTCCGAGCAGTACTTC	CSAGGDSEQYF
.	.	TRBV6-1	TRBJ2-7	TGTGCCAGCAGTGAACACTCCTACGAGCAGTACTTC	CASSEHSYEQYF
TRBD2	.	TRBV13	TRBJ2-3	TGTGCCAGCAGCCGGAGGGGACTAGCAGGCGATACGCAGTATTTT	CASSRRGLAGDTQYF
.	.	TRBV15	TRBJ2-7	TGTGCCACCAGCAGAGATCGGAGGGCGGCCTCCTACGAGCAGTACTTC	CATSRDRRAASYEQYF
TRBD1	.	TRBV10-1	TRBJ1-2	TGCGCCAGCAGTGACCGGACAGGGTTTGGCTACACCTTC	CASSDRTGFGYTF
TRBD1	.	TRBV2	TRBJ1-6	TGTGCCAGCAGTCAGGACAGGCGAGCTCATAATTCACCCCTCCACTTT	CASSQDRRAHNSPLHF
TRBD2	.	TRBV28	TRBJ2-7	TGTGCCAGCAGTTCTACTAGCGCGAGCTCCTACGAGCAGTACTTC	CASSSTSASSYEQYF